The rows below give T cell receptor beta chains drawn from one sample of a study of T-cell memory formation after mild COVID-19. TCRdb recomputed calls from the 5' RACE reads with MiXCR, one row per CDR3 protein. The table has some 43,000 distinct CDR3 sequences, 5.5% to 7% seen once. The sequenced material came from PBMCs or a T cell subset sorted from them (not recorded which). The receptors here all came from an adult who had mild COVID-19 (a few samples of this study predate the infection). Cell type and time point are not known. Both conserved end residues are part of each CDR3. D genes are given only for firm matches. For some rows the clone size is stated as once, few or many, or as a class when expanded; others skip it.

TRBV14,TRBD1,-,TRBJ2-2,TGTGCCAGCAGCCAAGATTGGGGGACAGGGGTTCCCGGGGAGCTGTTTTTT,CASSQDWGTGVPGELFF
TRBV6-6,TRBD1,few,TRBJ1-3,TGTGCCAGCAGTTCGGGGACAGGGCTTAGCTCTGGAAACACCATATATTTT,CASSSGTGLSSGNTIYF
TRBV20-1,-,many,TRBJ2-5,TGCAGTGCCTGGCACCAAGAGACCCAGTACTTC,CSAWHQETQYF
TRBV11-2,-,many,TRBJ2-7,TGTGCCAGCAGCGCTACCCAGGGAGGCATCGGTGGCGAGCAGTACTTC,CASSATQGGIGGEQYF
TRBV4-1,TRBD1,few,TRBJ2-6,TGCGCCAGCAGCCCACGGACAGGGGGCCTCTCTGGGGCCAACGTCCTGAATTTC,CASSPRTGGLSGANVLNF
TRBV20-1,-,many,TRBJ2-1,TGCAGTGCTAGAGGCCCCCGAGCCGGTGAGCAGTTCTTC,CSARGPRAGEQFF
TRBV24-1,-,-,TRBJ2-2,TGTGCCACCAGCCGATCCTGGACAGACACGAACACCGGGGAGCTGTTTTTT,CATSRSWTDTNTGELFF
TRBV12-3/TRBV12-4,-,-,TRBJ1-1,TGTGCCAGCAGTTTAGACAGGGTGAGGACTGAAGCTTTCTTT,CASSLDRVRTEAFF
TRBV7-6,TRBD1,-,TRBJ2-7,TGTGCCAGCAGCTTAGAGGGGACAGGGGGATACGAGCAGTACTTC,CASSLEGTGGYEQYF
TRBV5-1,TRBD1,many,TRBJ2-2,TGCGCCAGCAGCTGGGGACAGGGCACCGGGGAGCTGTTTTTT,CASSWGQGTGELFF
TRBV29-1,TRBD2,many,TRBJ2-2,TGCAGCGTCACTAGCGGGAGTTCCGGGGAGCTGTTTTTT,CSVTSGSSGELFF
TRBV19,-,-,TRBJ1-1,TGTGTCAGTAACCCGACAGGAATGAACACTGAAGCTTTCTTT,CVSNPTGMNTEAFF
TRBV5-1,TRBD1,many,TRBJ2-7,TGCGCCAGCAGCCAAATAGCAGGGACAGGCTACGAGCAGTACTTC,CASSQIAGTGYEQYF
TRBV18,TRBD2,-,TRBJ2-1,TGTGCCAGCTCACCACCATTACTAGCGGGGGGAAATGAGCAGTTCTTC,CASSPPLLAGGNEQFF
TRBV24-1,-,-,TRBJ2-3,TGTGCCACCAGTGATCCGTCAGGGGAAGATACGCAGTATTTT,CATSDPSGEDTQYF
TRBV7-2,-,-,TRBJ1-1,TGTGCCAGCAGTTCGCGAGGGGGATTGGTTACTGAAGCTTTCTTT,CASSSRGGLVTEAFF
TRBV9,TRBD1,many,TRBJ2-5,TGTGCCAGCAGCGCCGTTCGACAGGGGGCGAAGGAGACCCAGTACTTC,CASSAVRQGAKETQYF
TRBV2,-,-,TRBJ1-2,TGTGCCAGCAGTGAAGGGCCCCAGCGAGGCTACACCTTC,CASSEGPQRGYTF
TRBV10-3,-,many,TRBJ2-2,TGTGCCATCAGGACCTTCGGCACCGGGGAGCTGTTTTTT,CAIRTFGTGELFF
TRBV7-2,TRBD2,few,TRBJ2-5,TGTGCCAGCAGCTACCGGGGCGGGGGTGAGACCCAGTACTTC,CASSYRGGGETQYF
TRBV12-3/TRBV12-4,-,-,TRBJ2-6,TGTGCCAGCAGTCTATATGGGGCCAACGTCCTGACTTTC,CASSLYGANVLTF
TRBV11-2,TRBD1,few,TRBJ2-5,TGTGCCAGCAGCATCTGGACAGGGGGCCCACAAGAGACCCAGTACTTC,CASSIWTGGPQETQYF
TRBV3-1,-,many,TRBJ1-1,TGTGCCAGCAGCCAACGGAACGGGATTACTGAAGCTTTCTTT,CASSQRNGITEAFF
TRBV7-8,-,many,TRBJ1-4,TGTGCCAGCAGCTTATCAAATAATGAAAAACTGTTTTTT,CASSLSNNEKLFF
TRBV20-1,-,-,TRBJ1-4,TGCAGTGCTAGGGGGGGGACCGCAACTAATGAAAAACTGTTTTTT,CSARGGTATNEKLFF
TRBV4-1,TRBD1,few,TRBJ1-1,TGCGCCAGCAGCTCCCTAGGGGACAGGGTAATGAACACTGAAGCTTTCTTT,CASSSLGDRVMNTEAFF
TRBV7-3,-,-,TRBJ1-3,TGTGCCAGCAGCTTACAGGGGCCAAACTCTGGAAACACCATATATTTT,CASSLQGPNSGNTIYF
TRBV6-1,TRBD2,few,TRBJ2-3,TGTGCCAGCTGGACTAGCGGGGGCCGGGATACGCAGTATTTT,CASWTSGGRDTQYF
TRBV7-9,TRBD2,-,TRBJ2-1,TGTGCCAGCAGCTTACTAGCGGCGCATTACAATGAGCAGTTCTTC,CASSLLAAHYNEQFF
TRBV20-1,-,many,TRBJ2-7,TGCAGTGCTAGAAAGGGGCAACGAGCCTACGAGCAGTACTTC,CSARKGQRAYEQYF
TRBV12-3/TRBV12-4,-,many,TRBJ2-7,TGTGCCAGCAGTTCTCATAGCCTCATGCGCGAGCAGTACTTC,CASSSHSLMREQYF
TRBV2,-,-,TRBJ2-1,TGTGCCAGCACGCCGCTAGCGCGCGAGCAGTTCTTC,CASTPLAREQFF
TRBV15,-,few,TRBJ2-1,TGTGCCACCAGCAGAGGGGGGATCTATGAGAATGAGCAGTTCTTC,CATSRGGIYENEQFF
TRBV7-2,-,-,TRBJ2-3,TGTGCCAGCAGCCCCATTCTGGGTGGGAGCACAGATACGCAGTATTTT,CASSPILGGSTDTQYF
TRBV29-1,-,many,TRBJ2-1,TGCAGCGCCGGGCGGGGCAATGAGCAGTTCTTC,CSAGRGNEQFF
TRBV11-2,-,few,TRBJ1-1,TGTGCCAGCAGCTTACCATCGAACACTGAAGCTTTCTTT,CASSLPSNTEAFF
TRBV7-6,TRBD1,few,TRBJ1-1,TGTGCCAGCAGCGCACACCGGGACAGGGCAGTCACTGAAGCTTTCTTT,CASSAHRDRAVTEAFF
TRBV11-2,-,-,TRBJ2-7,TGTGCCAGCAGCCTGGGACCGTCCTACGAGCAGTACTTC,CASSLGPSYEQYF
TRBV7-9,-,-,TRBJ1-1,TGTGCCAGCAGCTTAGGGTCAGGGATGAACACTGAAGCTTTCTTT,CASSLGSGMNTEAFF
TRBV6-2/TRBV6-3,TRBD1,few,TRBJ1-3,TGTGCCAGCAGTTACTCCCCCCGGGACAGGGAGATTGGAAACACCATATATTTT,CASSYSPRDREIGNTIYF
TRBV15,-,few,TRBJ1-2,TGTGCCACCAGCAGTAATACAGGGTTTGGCTACACCTTC,CATSSNTGFGYTF
TRBV6-5,TRBD1,many,TRBJ2-7,TGTGCCAGCAGTTACTCGGGGACAGGATCCTACGAGCAGTACTTC,CASSYSGTGSYEQYF
TRBV4-2,-,-,TRBJ2-5,TGTGCCAGCAGCCAAGGGAAACAAGAGACCCAGTACTTC,CASSQGKQETQYF
TRBV20-1,TRBD1,few,TRBJ1-2,TGCAGAGCTCCCGCCACAGGGGAAGGCTATGGCTACACCTTC,CRAPATGEGYGYTF
TRBV29-1,-,many,TRBJ2-1,TGCAGCCCCATCCGCACCTACAATGAGCAGTTCTTC,CSPIRTYNEQFF
TRBV2,-,-,TRBJ1-1,TGTGCCAGCAGTGTATCAGAACTTGGGACTGAAGCTTTCTTT,CASSVSELGTEAFF
TRBV5-1,-,many,TRBJ2-7,TGCGCCAGCAGGCCCTCCCTAGTCCTAGTGGACGAGCAGTACTTC,CASRPSLVLVDEQYF
TRBV2,TRBD1,many,TRBJ2-5,TGTGCCAGCACCGCCATGACAGGGGGCCAAGAGACCCAGTACTTC,CASTAMTGGQETQYF
TRBV5-5,TRBD1,many,TRBJ2-7,TGTGCCAGCAGCTTGGCCGGGACAGGGATCTACGAGCAGTACTTC,CASSLAGTGIYEQYF
TRBV7-7,TRBD1,-,TRBJ2-5,TGTGCTAGCAGCTTAGATGGGACAGCACAAGAGACCCAGTACTTC,CASSLDGTAQETQYF
TRBV5-1,-,many,TRBJ2-5,TGCGCCAGCAGATTTAGTGCTGGCGAGACCCAGTACTTC,CASRFSAGETQYF
TRBV18,TRBD1,-,TRBJ2-6,TGTGCCAGCTCACCGAGAATGACTACCCGACAGGGGAGGACTGGGGCCAACGTCCTGACTTTC,CASSPRMTTRQGRTGANVLTF
TRBV6-5,-,few,TRBJ1-5,TGTGCCAGCAGTTACTCGGGCAGGCATAATCAGCCCCAGCATTTT,CASSYSGRHNQPQHF
TRBV20-1,-,many,TRBJ2-7,TGCAGTGCTAGAGGAAGGGGAACTAATCGGCGGGACCAGTACTTC,CSARGRGTNRRDQYF
TRBV7-8,-,many,TRBJ2-3,TGTGCCAGCAGCTTAGTTCGCCTAGCGCCTAGCACAGATACGCAGTATTTT,CASSLVRLAPSTDTQYF
TRBV11-2,TRBD1,many,TRBJ2-1,TGTGCCAGCAGCTCGGGACTCCAGGGGGCTTTCTACAATGAGCAGTTCTTC,CASSSGLQGAFYNEQFF
TRBV7-2,TRBD2,many,TRBJ2-1,TGTGCCAGCAGCGTACTAGCGGGAGTAGGAAGCCCTGAGCAGTTCTTC,CASSVLAGVGSPEQFF
TRBV5-1,-,few,TRBJ1-2,TGCGCCAGCAGCTTGGGGAGAACCGGAGGCTACACCTTC,CASSLGRTGGYTF
TRBV6-2/TRBV6-3,-,few,TRBJ2-7,TGTGCCAGCAGTTACTACCGGGGCCAGGTTTCCTACGAGCAGTACTTC,CASSYYRGQVSYEQYF
TRBV7-2,TRBD1,many,TRBJ2-1,TGTGCCAGCAGCGAGGGACAGCCATACAATGAGCAGTTCTTC,CASSEGQPYNEQFF